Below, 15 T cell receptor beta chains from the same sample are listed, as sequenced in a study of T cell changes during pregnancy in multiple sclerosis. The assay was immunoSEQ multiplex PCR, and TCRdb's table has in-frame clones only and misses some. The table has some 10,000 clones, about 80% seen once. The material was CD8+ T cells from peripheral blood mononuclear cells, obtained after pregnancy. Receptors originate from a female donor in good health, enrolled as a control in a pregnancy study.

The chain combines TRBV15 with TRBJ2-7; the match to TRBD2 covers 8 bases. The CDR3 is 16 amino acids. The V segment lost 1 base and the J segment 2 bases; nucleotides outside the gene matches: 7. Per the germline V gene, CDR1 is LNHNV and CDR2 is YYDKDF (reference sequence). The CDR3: CATSRGRGGLTYEQYF. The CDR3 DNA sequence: TGTGCCACCAGCAGAGGTCGGGGGGGCCTCACCTACGAGCAGTACTTC.

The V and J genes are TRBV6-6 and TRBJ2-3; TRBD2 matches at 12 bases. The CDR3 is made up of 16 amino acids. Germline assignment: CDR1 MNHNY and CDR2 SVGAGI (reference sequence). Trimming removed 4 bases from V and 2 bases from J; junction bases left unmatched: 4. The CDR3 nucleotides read TGTGCCAGCAGTTTTGGACTAGCGGGGCCCACAGATACGCAGTATTTT. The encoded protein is CASSFGLAGPTDTQYF.

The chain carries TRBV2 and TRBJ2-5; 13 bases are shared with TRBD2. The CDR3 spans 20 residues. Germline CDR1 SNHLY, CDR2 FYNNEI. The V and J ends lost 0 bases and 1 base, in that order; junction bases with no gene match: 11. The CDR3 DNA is TGTGCCAGCAGTGAAGCCTCCGGGACTAGCGGGGATTGGGGCCAAGAGACCCAGTACTTC. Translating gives CASSEASGTSGDWGQETQYF.

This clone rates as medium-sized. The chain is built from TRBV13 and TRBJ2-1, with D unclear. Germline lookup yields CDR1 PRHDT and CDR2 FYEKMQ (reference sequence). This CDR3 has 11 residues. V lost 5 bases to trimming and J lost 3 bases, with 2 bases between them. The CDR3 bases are TGTGCCAGCAGCCGCTACAATGAGCAGTTCTTC. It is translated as CASSRYNEQFF.

The CDR3 protein is CASSLDLYRRNEQFF. CDR3 nucleotide sequence: TGTGCCAGCAGCTTAGATCTGTACAGGCGAAATGAGCAGTTCTTC. The chain carries TRBV7-8 and TRBJ2-1; the D gene is possibly TRBD1 (5 bases). Germline loops: CDR1 SGHVS, CDR2 FQNEAQ. V was pared by 1 base and J by 7 bases, with 14 bases between. This CDR3 region has 15 residues.

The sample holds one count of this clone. The CDR3 nucleotides are TGTGCCAGCAGCTTAGGGACGGGGGGGGTCAGATCCTACGAGCAGTACTTC. This codes for CASSLGTGGVRSYEQYF. J is TRBJ2-7 and V is TRBV11-2; 8 bases map to TRBD2. Germline V gene lookup returns CDR1 SGHAT and CDR2 FQNNGV. Trimming took 1 base from V and 1 from J; bases not matched to a gene: 9. The CDR3 extends over 17 amino acids.

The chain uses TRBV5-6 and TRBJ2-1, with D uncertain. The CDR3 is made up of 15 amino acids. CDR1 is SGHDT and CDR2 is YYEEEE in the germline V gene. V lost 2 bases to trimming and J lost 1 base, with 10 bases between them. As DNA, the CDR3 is TGTGCCAGCAGCTTTGCGTGGGCATCCTACAATGAGCAGTTCTTC. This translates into CASSFAWASYNEQFF.

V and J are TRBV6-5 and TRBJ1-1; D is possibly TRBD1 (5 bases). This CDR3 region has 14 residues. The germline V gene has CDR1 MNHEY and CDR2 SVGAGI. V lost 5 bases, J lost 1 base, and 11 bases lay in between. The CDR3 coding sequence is TGTGCCAGCAGTCTAACAGGCAGGAACACTGAAGCTTTCTTT. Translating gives CASSLTGRNTEAFF.

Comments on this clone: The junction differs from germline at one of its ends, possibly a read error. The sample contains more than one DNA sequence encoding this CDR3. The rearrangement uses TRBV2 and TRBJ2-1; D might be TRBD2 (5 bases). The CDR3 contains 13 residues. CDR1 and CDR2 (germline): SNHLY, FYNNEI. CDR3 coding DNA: TGTGCCAGTAGTGAAGCCGAGGGAAATGAGCAGTTCTTC. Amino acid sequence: CASSEAEGNEQFF. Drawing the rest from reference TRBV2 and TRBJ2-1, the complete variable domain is EPEVTQTPSHQVTQMGQEVILRCVPISNHLYFYWYRQILGQKVEFLVSFYNNEISEKSEIFDDQFSVERPDGSNFTLKIRSTKLEDSAMYFCASSEAEGNEQFFGPGTRLTVL.

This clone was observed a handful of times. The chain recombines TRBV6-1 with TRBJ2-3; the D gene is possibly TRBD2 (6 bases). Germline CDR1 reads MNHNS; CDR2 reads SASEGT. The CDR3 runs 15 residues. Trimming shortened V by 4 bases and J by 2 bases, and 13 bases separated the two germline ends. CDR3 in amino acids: CASSVGGMITDTQYF. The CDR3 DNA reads TGTGCCAGCAGTGTGGGCGGGATGATCACAGATACGCAGTATTTT.

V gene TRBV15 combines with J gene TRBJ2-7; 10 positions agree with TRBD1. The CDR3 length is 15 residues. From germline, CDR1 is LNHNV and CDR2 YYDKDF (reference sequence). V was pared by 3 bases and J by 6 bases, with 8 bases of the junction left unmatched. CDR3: CATSSPGQGRGEQYF. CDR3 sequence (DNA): TGTGCCACCAGCAGCCCGGGACAGGGGAGGGGCGAGCAGTACTTC.

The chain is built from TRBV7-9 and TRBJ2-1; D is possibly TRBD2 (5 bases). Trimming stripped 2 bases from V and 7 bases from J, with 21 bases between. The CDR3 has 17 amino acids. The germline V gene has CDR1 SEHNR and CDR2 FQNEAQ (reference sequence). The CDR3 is CASSLSVRLADLNEQFF. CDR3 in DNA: TGTGCCAGCAGCTTATCTGTTAGGCTAGCAGACCTGAATGAGCAGTTCTTC.

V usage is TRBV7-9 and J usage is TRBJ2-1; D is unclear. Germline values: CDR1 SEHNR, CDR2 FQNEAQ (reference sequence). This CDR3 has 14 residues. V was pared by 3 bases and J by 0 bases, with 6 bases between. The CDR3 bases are TGTGCCAGCAGCTTTACAAGCTCCTACAATGAGCAGTTCTTC. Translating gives CASSFTSSYNEQFF.

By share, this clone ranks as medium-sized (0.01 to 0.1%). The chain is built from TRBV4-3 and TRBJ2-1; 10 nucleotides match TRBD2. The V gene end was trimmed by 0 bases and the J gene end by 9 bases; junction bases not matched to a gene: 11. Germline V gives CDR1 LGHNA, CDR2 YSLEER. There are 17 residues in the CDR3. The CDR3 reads CASSQDLPSGRMSEQFF. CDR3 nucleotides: TGCGCCAGCAGCCAAGATCTGCCTAGCGGGAGAATGAGTGAGCAGTTCTTC.

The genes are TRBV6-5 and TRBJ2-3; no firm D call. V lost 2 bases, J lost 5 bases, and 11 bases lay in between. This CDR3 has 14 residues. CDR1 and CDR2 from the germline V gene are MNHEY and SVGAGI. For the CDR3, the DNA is TGTGCCAGCAGTTACGGAAGCGTGGGAGATACGCAGTATTTT. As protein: CASSYGSVGDTQYF.